A single sample is the source of the 6 T cell receptor beta chains below, sequenced in a study of CD8+ T cells in alopecia areata. Once RNA had been extracted, it was reverse transcribed into cDNA to act as the sequencing template. Using immunoSEQ multiplex PCR, the repertoire was profiled, and TCRdb retains in-frame clones only, with some absent. Here the sample spans 150,000 to 200,000 clones, 50% to 75% being singletons. Sequencing was performed on CD4+ T cells sorted from blood, taken at week 0. Source of these receptors: a human donor with alopecia areata.

This chain uses TRBV5-6 with TRBJ1-5, with a tentative D call TRBD1 (5 bases). Germline V gene lookup returns CDR1 SGHDT and CDR2 YYEEEE. The V and J ends lost 2 bases and 2 bases respectively, with 14 bases between them. The CDR3 is 16 amino acids. The chain's CDR3 is CASSFGGGFRNQPQHF. Written as DNA, the CDR3 is TGTGCCAGCAGCTTTGGTGGGGGTTTTCGCAATCAGCCCCAGCATTTT.

Of note for this clone: Here the CDR3 omits its conserved ending phenylalanine or tryptophan, so a read error is the likely source. It is unclear where the CDR3 begins or ends on the DNA, so no DNA is shown, and the CDR3 is as TCRdb lists it. The chain has TRBV19 and TRBJ1-2; the table calls TRBD1, which could not be checked here. Counting both end residues, the CDR3 totals 12 amino acids. Germline V gives CDR1 LNHDA, CDR2 SQIVND (reference sequence). The CDR3 protein is CASSESSRDRFL.

The V and J genes are TRBV4-1 and TRBJ2-7; 8 bases match TRBD1. V dropped 0 bases and J dropped 0; count of bases not matched to a gene: 4. Germline V gene lookup returns CDR1 MGHRA and CDR2 YSYEKL. This CDR3 has 16 amino acids. The CDR3 region is CASSQEQGGGSYEQYF. In DNA form, the CDR3 reads TGCGCCAGCAGCCAAGAACAGGGGGGTGGCTCCTACGAGCAGTACTTC.

This clone was picked up a small number of times. The rearrangement uses TRBV25-1 and TRBJ1-4; D not resolved. CDR3 length: 14 residues. Trimming shortened V by 1 base and J by 4 bases, and 7 bases separated the two germline ends. Germline V gene lookup returns CDR1 MGHDK and CDR2 SYGVNS. In DNA form, the CDR3 reads TGTGCCAGCAGTGAATTTCAGGTTAATGAAAAACTGTTTTTT. Translated, it gives CASSEFQVNEKLFF.

This clone was seen only a few times. The CDR3 DNA follows: TGTGCCAGCAGCCTAGGGGGTAAGGGCACTGAAGCTTTCTTT. Protein product: CASSLGGKGTEAFF. The J gene is TRBJ1-1, the V gene TRBV6-5, with D possibly TRBD1 on 6 matching bases. Germline V CDR1 and CDR2: MNHEY, SVGAGI. The CDR3 is made up of 14 amino acids. V lost 6 bases to trimming and J lost 4 bases, with 15 bases between them.

This chain connects TRBV4-1 to TRBJ1-5, with a tentative D call TRBD1 (6 bases). CDR1 and CDR2 (germline): MGHRA, YSYEKL. The CDR3 sequence is 15 residues long. The V gene lost 2 bases and the J gene lost 7 bases, with 15 bases spanning the gap. CDR3 residues: CASSQPTGSHQPQHF. For the CDR3, the DNA is TGCGCCAGCAGCCAACCAACAGGGTCTCACCAGCCCCAGCATTTT.